This is a list of T cell receptor beta chains from one sample in a study of T cells in Graves' hyperthyroidism and ophthalmopathy. From the multiplex PCR reads, TCRdb called clonotypes with MiXCR, one entry per CDR3 protein. The table shows 550,000 to 700,000 distinct CDR3 sequences, with about half occurring only once. The sample was peripheral blood or thyroid tissue (not recorded which). The receptor set was obtained from an adult woman with Graves' disease, either hyperthyroidism or ophthalmopathy (not recorded which). The CDR3 runs from the conserved cysteine through the conserved F or W. The order of the fields is clone size, D gene, J gene, V gene, CDR3 protein, CDR3 DNA. A D gene is named only where the DNA matches it firmly. Clone sizes are given selectively: once, few, many, or a class where the clone is expanded.

>few|-|TRBJ2-7|TRBV28
CASSFSGARRYEQYF
TGTGCCAGCAGTTTCTCAGGGGCCCGACGCTACGAGCAGTACTTC
>-|-|TRBJ1-2|TRBV5-4
CASSLDWVGGYTF
TGTGCCAGCAGCTTGGATTGGGTCGGTGGCTACACCTTC
>many|TRBD1|TRBJ1-4|TRBV19
CASSSGRTGNEKLFF
TGTGCCAGTAGTTCTGGACGGACAGGGAATGAAAAACTGTTTTTT
>-|-|TRBJ2-2|TRBV12-3/TRBV12-4
CASTRGLFF
TGTGCCAGCACCAGGGGGCTGTTTTTT
>-|-|TRBJ1-1|TRBV24-1
CAKHPRAEWNTEAFF
TGTGCCAAACATCCGAGGGCCGAATGGAACACTGAAGCTTTCTTT
>few|TRBD1|TRBJ1-4|TRBV6-1
CASSEDRGWGEKLFF
TGTGCCAGCAGTGAAGACAGGGGTTGGGGTGAAAAACTGTTTTTT
>-|TRBD2|TRBJ2-1|TRBV7-2
CASSYRRGGEQFF
TGTGCCAGCAGTTATCGCCGGGGGGGTGAGCAGTTCTTC
>-|-|TRBJ2-5|TRBV11-2
CASSIYLCSVDLAMETQYF
-
>many|-|TRBJ1-2|TRBV5-1
CASSFDPSLGYTF
TGCGCCAGCAGCTTTGACCCAAGTCTCGGCTACACCTTC
>-|-|TRBJ2-7|TRBV28
CASSLLGALEEQYF
TGTGCCAGCAGTTTGCTAGGGGCGCTGGAGGAGCAGTACTTC
>once|-|TRBJ1-5|TRBV6-6
CASSRVGRAFEPQHF
TGTGCCAGCAGCCGGGTGGGGAGGGCCTTCGAGCCCCAGCATTTT
>-|TRBD2|TRBJ2-7|TRBV6-1
CASRPTSRVYEQYF
TGTGCCAGCAGACCGACTAGCAGAGTCTACGAGCAGTACTTC
>-|-|TRBJ2-2|TRBV13
CASGALRAYELFF
TGTGCCAGCGGGGCCCTACGTGCCTACGAGCTGTTTTTT
>many|-|TRBJ1-1|TRBV20-1
CSASLRENTEAFF
TGCAGTGCTTCCCTCAGGGAGAACACTGAAGCTTTCTTT
>-|-|TRBJ2-2|TRBV30
CAWNGGASTGELFF
TGTGCCTGGAATGGGGGCGCTTCTACCGGGGAGCTGTTTTTT
>-|TRBD2|TRBJ2-7|TRBV25-1
CASSHLAGVPYEQYF
TGTGCCAGCAGCCATCTAGCGGGAGTACCCTACGAGCAGTACTTC
>few|-|TRBJ1-2|TRBV3-2
CASRSTSVYGYTF
TGTGCCAGCAGATCAACATCGGTATATGGCTACACCTTC
>-|-|TRBJ1-2|TRBV7-9
CASSSTGEGYGYTF
TGTGCCAGCAGCTCGACAGGTGAAGGCTATGGCTACACCTTC
>many|-|TRBJ2-2|TRBV5-1
CASSLNLGGTGELFF
TGCGCCAGCAGCCTAAACTTAGGGGGCACCGGGGAGCTGTTTTTT
>few|-|TRBJ1-1|TRBV18
CASSPRLTEETEAFF
TGTGCCAGCTCACCAAGGTTGACAGAGGAAACTGAAGCTTTCTTT
>-|-|TRBJ2-4|TRBV12-3/TRBV12-4
CASSYRGRAKNIQYF
TGTGCCAGCAGTTATCGTGGGCGGGCGAAAAACATTCAGTACTTC
>many|-|TRBJ1-1|TRBV20-1
CSATLSEAFF
TGCAGTGCTACCCTCTCTGAAGCTTTCTTT
>many|-|TRBJ2-5|TRBV6-1
CASSAFGLLTLETQYF
TGTGCCAGCAGTGCCTTCGGGCTCCTGACCCTGGAGACCCAGTACTTC
>many|-|TRBJ2-7|TRBV7-8
CASSLGGDF
TGTGCCAGCAGCTTAGGGGGCGACTTC
>many|TRBD1|TRBJ2-7|TRBV5-1
CASSKGANEQYF
TGCGCCAGCAGTAAGGGGGCCAACGAGCAGTACTTC
>-|TRBD2|TRBJ2-7|TRBV25-1
CASSAREGRDLLPEQYF
TGTGCCAGCAGTGCTAGAGAGGGGAGGGACCTACTGCCCGAGCAGTACTTC
>many|-|TRBJ1-2|TRBV28
CASTPPGTPNGYTF
TGTGCCAGCACCCCGCCCGGGACACCGAATGGCTACACCTTC
>many|-|TRBJ1-6|TRBV7-6
CASSLGGRSSPLHF
TGTGCCAGCAGCCTCGGGGGGCGCAGTTCACCCCTCCACTTT
>once|-|TRBJ2-7|TRBV24-1
CATSQTGSSYEQYF
TGTGCCACCAGCCAGACTGGGAGCTCCTACGAGCAGTACTTC
>-|-|TRBJ2-7|TRBV15
CATSGGTGAPNEQYF
TGTGCCACCAGTGGGGGGACGGGAGCTCCGAACGAGCAGTACTTC
>-|-|TRBJ2-7|TRBV10-3
CAISENPRPGRSEQYF
TGTGCCATCAGTGAGAATCCCCGGCCGGGGAGATCCGAGCAGTACTTC
>few|-|TRBJ1-2|TRBV18
CASSQTGLLSEGYTF
TGTGCCAGCTCCCAAACGGGACTCCTCTCGGAGGGCTACACCTTC
>many|TRBD1|TRBJ1-5|TRBV4-1
CASSQEPTGSFQPQHF
TGCGCCAGCAGCCAAGAACCGACAGGGAGTTTTCAGCCCCAGCATTTT
>-|TRBD1|TRBJ2-7|TRBV19
CASSTQGTGSVRDEQYF
TGTGCCAGTAGTACGCAAGGGACAGGATCTGTTCGGGACGAGCAGTACTTC
>few|-|TRBJ2-5|TRBV11-2
CASSFQGPSAQYF
TGTGCCAGCAGCTTTCAGGGGCCTTCGGCCCAGTACTTC
>many|-|TRBJ1-1|TRBV10-1
CASSGSTGTREAFF
TGCGCCAGCAGTGGTTCGACCGGGACGAGGGAAGCTTTCTTT
>many|-|TRBJ1-1|TRBV27
CATGPRRNTEAFF
TGTGCCACTGGGCCACGCAGGAACACTGAAGCTTTCTTT
>many|-|TRBJ2-7|TRBV24-1
CATSQGQGPYEQYF
TGTGCCACCAGTCAAGGGCAAGGCCCCTACGAGCAGTACTTC
>few|-|TRBJ2-2|TRBV12-3/TRBV12-4
CASSPRRNTGELFF
TGTGCCAGCAGCCCTAGACGAAACACCGGGGAGCTGTTTTTT
>-|TRBD1|TRBJ1-5|TRBV2
CASSEAVGTGVYEHF
TGTGCCAGCAGTGAAGCGGTGGGGACAGGGGTTTACGAGCATTTT
>many|-|TRBJ2-7|TRBV20-1
CSASLLVPEQYF
TGCAGTGCTAGCTTACTAGTCCCCGAGCAGTACTTC
>many|-|TRBJ1-2|TRBV12-3/TRBV12-4
CASSRLGGNYGYTF
TGTGCCAGCAGCCGACTGGGGGGGAACTATGGCTACACCTTC
>once|-|TRBJ1-1|TRBV11-3
CASSLGSGCTEAFF
TGTGCCAGCAGCTTAGGTAGCGGGTGCACTGAAGCTTTCTTT
>-|TRBD2|TRBJ2-1|TRBV5-1
CASSPTSGSGNEQFF
TGCGCCAGCAGTCCCACTAGCGGGTCAGGGAATGAGCAGTTCTTC
>-|TRBD1|TRBJ2-2|TRBV10-2
CASSLPGQGITGELFF
TGCGCCAGCTCCCTCCCTGGACAGGGGATCACCGGGGAGCTGTTTTTT
>many|-|TRBJ2-2|TRBV20-1
CSAQSGRAGELFF
TGCAGTGCTCAAAGCGGGCGGGCCGGGGAGCTGTTTTTT
>many|TRBD1|TRBJ1-1|TRBV4-1
CASSQSGGTEAFF
TGCGCCAGCAGCCAATCAGGGGGCACTGAAGCTTTCTTT
>many|TRBD1|TRBJ2-7|TRBV20-1
CSASGQSYEQYF
TGCAGTGCCTCGGGACAGTCCTACGAGCAGTACTTC
>-|-|TRBJ2-7|TRBV12-3/TRBV12-4
CASSFGQQYF
TGTGCCAGCAGTTTTGGGCAGCAGTACTTC
>-|TRBD2|TRBJ2-7|TRBV27
CASSLNGGRGSEQYF
TGTGCCAGCAGTTTAAATGGCGGGAGGGGGTCCGAGCAGTACTTC